This TCR beta chain was documented in a study of cytomegalovirus exposure and HLA in healthy donors (dated by TCRdb to about 2017). Regarding the research as a whole: An earlier analysis of approximately 590 of the donors reported more than 250 Gb of sequence data and some 100 million unique TCR beta sequences from 150 million to 200 million T cells. An early release covering 550 to 700 HLA-typed donors comprised about 300 gigabases of sequencing data and 85 million or so unique TCR sequences. Of the 350 to 450 genotyped donors, less than 90% were placed in the genetic ancestry cluster associated with self-reported Caucasian donors. The study aimed to test whether cataloging public T cell receptors could reveal signatures of past pathogen exposure. The study profiled the T cell repertoires of some 610 subjects by immunosequencing and related them to cytomegalovirus serostatus. A separate validation cohort of approximately 130 different subjects was used in addition to the roughly 700-subject first cohort. To predict cytomegalovirus infection status, the study brought together high-throughput TCR immunosequencing, statistical association of individual TCRs with disease status, and machine learning. A later analysis re-examined previously published TCR beta repertoires from about 670 donors and added high-resolution HLA genotyping to investigate patterns of TCR occurrence. In the later analysis, no new phenotypic data were used to find candidate immune exposures; instead, reliance was placed on TCR beta sequences and their occurrence across donors. To decide whether each TCR beta V gene segment behaved as functional or pseudogenic, an earlier analysis of some 580 of the donors relied on high-throughput TCR beta sequencing. Donor age, sex, ethnicity and CMV serostatus were collected together with the repertoire data. In a later genetic analysis, genome-wide SNP genotypes for about three fifths of the roughly 670 donors were used, and that subset was treated as a discovery cohort. All discovery cohort repertoires had been generated on a single sequencing platform. Class I and class II HLA loci were covered by the typing at four-digit resolution. Typing coverage varied by locus: roughly 629-630 donors for A, B, C, DRB1 and DQB1; under 550 for DQA1; nearly 610 for DPA1; roughly 450 for DPB1. Because of strong linkage in the cohort, roughly five DR-DQ haplotypes were treated as single units for association and clustering. Across 300 to 500 genotyped donors of the cohort, an average of 235,054 unique TCR beta nucleotide sequences per donor were sequenced, and approximately 17% of those sequences were non-productive.

From the cysteine up to the phenylalanine, the CDR3 has a length of 14 residues. The sequence is cut down to CDR3 DNA, 42 bases in frame from base 1. Via the germline V gene (reference sequence), CDR1 is SGHAT and CDR2 FQDESV. Clipping removes 5 bases from V and 8 bases from J, with 8 as the unmatched junction base count. Study-wide findings and limitations: Roughly uniform sequencing depth across donors was assumed in presence/absence analyses, although this assumption may not hold. In a later analysis, HLA-associated TCR beta chains showed more clonal expansion and lower generation probabilities than non-associated chains that were equally common. In an earlier analysis of approximately 590 of the donors, most TCR beta V segments were observed in productive rearrangements about 90% or about 30% of the time, broadly matching IMGT annotations. HLA typing was unavailable for some donors at each locus, so association tests used only the typed subset. According to a later genetic analysis, donors in an Asian-associated ancestry cluster had fewer N-insertions in productive TCRs than the approximately 630-donor mean. Assigning TCR associations to individual alleles was difficult when HLA alleles, especially DR and DQ, strongly co-occurred. Linkage disequilibrium might explain the correlated functional status among segregating V segments, but an unknown experimental factor could not be ruled out. According to the authors, the approach could potentially be generalized to other disease states and immunological phenotypes. A further reported finding was that TCR beta sequences accurately predicted the HLA-A and HLA-B alleles for most subjects in the first cohort. According to a later analysis, most CMV-associated TCR beta chains appeared to be HLA-restricted, and the HLA associations seemed to be driven largely by CMV exposure. The sequencing pipeline was judged likely to have produced a cluster of highly shared sequence variants as a technical artifact. Cytomegalovirus status was reported to be diagnosed by the classifier with high specificity and sensitivity in both the original and validation cohorts. Three of the identified cytomegalovirus-associated TCR beta chains were confirmed in vitro to be specific for cytomegalovirus antigens. In a later analysis, TCR association rates were found to vary across HLA loci, with the most associated TCRs seen for DRB1 alleles and the fewest for HLA-C alleles. CMV serostatus was the only immune exposure information available for the cohort. Because counts were too low, some 17 rarely observed V segments, including chromosome 9 orphons, were excluded from the earlier analysis of 587 of the donors. Some IMGT-functional V segments, including TRBV6-2 and TRBV6-3, could not be distinguished by the 87-base-pair reads and were therefore excluded. A total of fewer than 200 TCR beta chains were listed by the study as associated with cytomegalovirus. A later genetic analysis associated a missense DCLRE1C variant with V-gene and J-gene trimming of TCR beta chains, and an independent cohort replicated the association. In a later analysis, several top co-occurrence clusters were reported to appear linked to parvovirus B19, influenza, CMV and Epstein-Barr virus. A later analysis associated roughly 17,000 TCR beta sequences with specific HLA alleles at a false discovery rate of 0.05. The cohort was sequenced for TCR beta chains only, and without alpha or paired-chain data the features that could be detected were limited. Most TCR sequences were seen in very few donors, while some public TCRs were found in many individuals.

Turning to this clone: No cognate antigen has been identified for it. Base qualities were left out, and no much larger clone turns up one base away.

Library method: the immunoSEQ multiplex PCR assay. The multiplex PCR relied on a mix of 60 forward primers for TCR Vbeta segments and 13 reverse primers for TCR Jbeta segments. The CDR3 region of rearranged TCR beta genes was amplified from genomic DNA with a multiplex PCR assay. Amplified TCR beta libraries were sequenced as 87-base-pair reads on the Illumina HiSeq System. The source study handled its data this way. A later analysis counted approximately 74 million unique TCR beta chains across the 666 repertoires, and around 12 million of these chains were shared by at least two donors. A nearest-neighbor algorithm error-corrected the raw reads and collapsed the reads into unique sequences, merging closely related sequences to remove PCR and sequencing errors. Alignment of CDR3 sequences to IMGT reference sequences was used to assign V, D and J gene segments. Each retained sequence needed at least a six-nucleotide match to both a V gene segment and a J gene segment. A rearrangement was called productive if the CDR3 had no stop codons and remained in frame with V and J, and every other rearrangement was called non-productive. CDR3 was defined according to IMGT convention as the region running from the second conserved V-encoded cysteine to the conserved J-encoded phenylalanine. The earlier analysis of about 570 of the donors excluded any sequence lacking an unambiguous match to a single V gene segment. In an earlier analysis of roughly 600 of the donors, a V segment was called functional when productive rearrangements were above 56.7%, and segregating when the standard deviation between donors exceeded 5%. To diagnose cytomegalovirus status from the catalog of TCR beta chain sequences, a statistical classification framework was built. V and J gene assignment, in a later analysis, came from comparing TCR nucleotide sequences with IMGT/GENE-DB human TR gene sequences. Using the TCRdist pipeline, a later analysis assigned CDR3 sequences along with most-parsimonious VDJ recombination scenarios. In a later analysis, each TCR beta chain was defined by its CDR3 amino acid sequence together with its V-gene family, and reads without a unique V-gene family were excluded. A later analysis removed 450 to 600 highly shared, low-generation-probability nucleotide sequences to deal with suspected cross-contamination and a sequencing artifact. In a later analysis, a clonal expansion index for each public chain was calculated from normalized within-repertoire ranks of inferred template counts. Generation probabilities in a later analysis came from a VDJ recombination model fitted to out-of-frame rearrangements, and those results were checked against IGoR. A later analysis scored TCR-TCR, TCR-HLA and TCR-CMV co-occurrence with hypergeometric tests, applying a repertoire-size bias correction to TCR pairs. To estimate false discovery rates, a later analysis permuted the HLA or CMV assignments 20 times. A later analysis grouped co-occurring TCRs with DBSCAN, adding TCRdist sequence similarity when clustering within HLA-allele-positive subsets. Repertoires with fewer than 30,000 or more than 120,000 public chains were left out of co-occurrence clustering, as were a handful of repertoires with anomalous nucleotide sharing. This immuneACCESS table, as held by TCRdb, lists in-frame sequences with V and J called but not all clones. Of the missing ones, under half trace to an unresolved V gene in checked studies; the others have no known cause. The DNA was the basis for D and trimming; V, J and clone size are from that table. In all, the sample holds approximately 90,000 clones, and roughly three quarters of those were seen once. Jointly, the top ten make up more than 3.5% of the sample.

The cohort comprised around 700 healthy bone marrow donors. At the time of sampling, all cohort members were nominally healthy, though unrecorded immune exposures were likely present. The donor was CMV seronegative and belonged to the group of under 400 seronegative cohort members. Every donor gave a peripheral blood sample, and the peripheral blood mononuclear cells from that sample were used for TCR beta sequencing. The Qiagen DNeasy Blood Extraction Kit was used to extract genomic DNA from the blood cell samples. This TCR was recovered from a man under 40 in good health and CMV-seronegative. The sample comprised PBMCs. The chain couples TRBV11-1 to TRBJ1-4; 7 of the junction bases match TRBD1. This receptor carries the CDR3 CASSLQGVGEKLFF. Read as DNA, the sequence is TGTGCCAGCAGCCTCCAGGGGGTTGGCGAAAAACTGTTTTTT.